This record covers a single TCR beta chain. 60 Vbeta and 13 Jbeta primers were used in PCR. Method: immunoSEQ multiplex PCR; TCRdb's copy keeps in-frame clones and lacks some. The sample holds over 110,000 clones, about four fifths seen once. The CDR3 covers 17 residues. Germline trimming cut 1 base from V and 2 bases from J; bases unmatched to any gene: 9. Germline loops: CDR1 SGDLS, CDR2 YYNGEE. The record originates from a study of cytomegalovirus exposure and HLA in healthy donors. The gene calls are TRBV9 and TRBJ2-3; 8 bases map to TRBD2. The clonotype originates from a male donor in good health and CMV-seropositive. The sequenced material came from PBMCs. The CDR3 DNA reads TGTGCCAGCAGCGTACCAAGTAGCGGGACGATCACAGATACGCAGTATTTT. Protein sequence: CASSVPSSGTITDTQYF.